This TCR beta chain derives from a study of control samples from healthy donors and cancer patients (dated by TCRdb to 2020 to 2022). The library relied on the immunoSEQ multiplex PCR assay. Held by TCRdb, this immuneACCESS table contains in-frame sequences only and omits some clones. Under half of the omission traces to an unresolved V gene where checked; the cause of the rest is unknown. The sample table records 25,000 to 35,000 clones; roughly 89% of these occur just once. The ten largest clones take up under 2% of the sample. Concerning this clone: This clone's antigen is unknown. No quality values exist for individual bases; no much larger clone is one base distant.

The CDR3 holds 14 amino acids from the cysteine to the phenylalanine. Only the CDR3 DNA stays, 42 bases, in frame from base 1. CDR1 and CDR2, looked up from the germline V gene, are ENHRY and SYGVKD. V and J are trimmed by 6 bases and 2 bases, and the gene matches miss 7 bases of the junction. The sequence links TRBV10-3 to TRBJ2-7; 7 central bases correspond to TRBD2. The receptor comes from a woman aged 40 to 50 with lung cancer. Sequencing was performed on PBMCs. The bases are TGTGCCATCAGCGTACTCCGGGGGGCCTACGAGCAGTACTTC. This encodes CAISVLRGAYEQYF.